Reported below is one TCR beta chain. This sample was taken from a study of blood T cell repertoires in COVID-19. The CDR3 totals 13 residues. Germline V gene sequence: CDR1 SNHLY, CDR2 FYNNEI. V was trimmed by 4 bases and J by 3 bases, leaving 9 bases between them. Sequencing used immunoSEQ multiplex PCR; TCRdb keeps in-frame clones, though not all of them. The sample holds 270,000 or so clones; 89% are singletons and the top ten take 0.94%. Sequencing was carried out using peripheral blood. This TCR came from a woman between 35 and 50 years old who had recovered from COVID-19. This chain links TRBV2 with TRBJ1-1; D is possibly TRBD1 (5 bases). CDR3 protein: CASSGLGDTEAFF. DNA of the CDR3: TGTGCCAGCAGTGGTTTAGGGGACACTGAAGCTTTCTTT.